This T cell receptor beta chain comes out of a study of blood T cell repertoires in COVID-19. Data came from immunoSEQ multiplex PCR; TCRdb stores just in-frame clones and leaves some out. The sample contains fewer than 200,000 clones, roughly 90% of which appear only once. This clone has just one count. This CDR3 is 17 amino acids long. CDR1 is SGHTA and CDR2 is FQGNSA in the germline V gene. Germline trimming cut 5 bases from V and 3 bases from J; bases unmatched to any gene: 5. This chain connects TRBV7-2 to TRBJ2-2, with 14 bases fitting TRBD2. The clonotype was recovered from a man younger than 30 with COVID-19, enrolled during active disease. The material sequenced was peripheral blood. The CDR3 region has the DNA TGTGCCAGCAGCGCGGGACTAGCGGGAGTACACACCGGGGAGCTGTTTTTT. Translating gives CASSAGLAGVHTGELFF.